The 4 T cell receptor beta chains below come from one sample, sequenced in a study of T-cell reconstitution after alpha-beta-depleted transplantation in children. Unique molecular identifiers featured in how the TCRbeta library was prepared. TCRdb passed the PCR reads through MiXCR, listing each CDR3 protein once. The table lists around 680,000 distinct CDR3 sequences, roughly 17% of them singletons. Here the sequenced sample was PBMCs from the stem cell graft donor, taken from the stem cell graft. The receptors come from a human donor who donated a stem cell graft to a child with acute myeloid leukemia.

This clonotype was found many times. The CDR3 reads CSASNLAGTSGGAAYNEQFF. The CDR3 DNA sequence: TGCAGTGCTAGCAACCTCGCCGGGACTAGCGGGGGGGCCGCCTACAATGAGCAGTTCTTC. V is TRBV20-1 and J is TRBJ2-1; 16 bases agree with TRBD2. CDR1 and CDR2 (germline): DFQATT, SNEGSKA (reference sequence). The CDR3 contains 20 residues. V lost 3 bases to trimming and J lost 2 bases; unmatched junction nucleotides: 13.

This chain links TRBV19 with TRBJ1-1; D is ambiguous. From germline, CDR1 is LNHDA and CDR2 SQIVND (reference sequence). The CDR3 sequence is 15 residues long. Trimming removed 7 bases at V and 0 bases at J, with 15 bases between. The CDR3 sequence: CASKSQKALNTEAFF. The CDR3 DNA sequence: TGTGCCAGTAAGTCCCAGAAAGCTCTGAACACTGAAGCTTTCTTT.

This clonotype was observed a single time. The genes are TRBV14 and TRBJ2-7; D possibly corresponds to TRBD1 (7 bases). The V gene's germline CDR1 is SGHDN and CDR2 FVKESK. This CDR3 is 15 amino acids long. Trimming pared 1 base from V and 4 bases from J, leaving 14 bases between. CDR3 DNA: TGTGCCAGCAGCCAAGTTCAGGGGGGCAGGTACGAGCAGTACTTC. It encodes CASSQVQGGRYEQYF.

The V and J genes are TRBV4-3 and TRBJ1-3; 10 nucleotides agree with TRBD1. Per germline, CDR1 LGHNA and CDR2 YSLEER. The trim removed 0 bases at V and 6 bases at J, leaving 8 bases unmatched. The CDR3 has 17 amino acids. CDR3 DNA sequence: TGCGCCAGCAGCCAAGAAGAGACAGGGGGCAATCTAAACACCATATATTTT. Translating gives CASSQEETGGNLNTIYF.